This T cell receptor beta chain is from a study of cytomegalovirus exposure and HLA in healthy donors. This clone has a handful of counts. PCR used 60 Vbeta primers and 13 Jbeta primers. Here immunoSEQ multiplex PCR was the method, and the copy in TCRdb shows in-frame clones only, minus some. The sample includes fewer than 200,000 clones, around 75% of them seen just once. Germline values: CDR1 SQVTM, CDR2 ANQGSEA. The CDR3 sequence is 15 residues long. Trimming pared 4 bases from V and 3 bases from J, leaving 19 bases between. Sequenced sample: PBMCs. This receptor was identified in a woman aged 45-60 years in good health and CMV-seropositive. The chain is built from TRBV29-1 and TRBJ2-7; tentatively, D is TRBD1 (5 bases). DNA for the CDR3: TGCAGCGTTGTAACTGGGCGGCAGGGTGGCTACGAGCAGTACTTC. Translating gives CSVVTGRQGGYEQYF.